Detailed here is one TCR beta chain. Residents of approximately 25 US areas, aged roughly 18 to 89 years, made up the participants. Two negative PCRs, clearance, or symptom resolution were required of recovered Cohort 3 donors. Germline CDR1 reads SGDLS; CDR2 reads YYNGEE. The CDR3 covers 16 residues. Deletions cut 4 bases from V and 3 bases from J, with 17 bases between. Assay used: immunoSEQ multiplex PCR; TCRdb lists only in-frame clones, some missing. Of more than 200,000 clones in the sample, around nine tenths were seen once. The data derive from a study of blood T cell repertoires in COVID-19. Study-wide background: The analysed material was cDNA or gDNA that came from T cells, B-cell-depleted T cells, or PBMCs.

This TCR derives from a woman between 18 and 30 years old who had recovered from COVID-19. The V gene is TRBV9, the J gene TRBJ2-1; D might be TRBD1 (5 bases). Sequencing was done on a sample of PBMCs or T cells enriched from blood (not recorded which). The CDR3 coding sequence is TGTGCCAGCAGCCTCCACCCTGGGGCCGACTACAATGAGCAGTTCTTC. Amino acids: CASSLHPGADYNEQFF.